The clone carrying this T cell receptor (beta chain) was seen a handful of times. The sample belongs to a study of T-cell memory formation after mild COVID-19. The CDR3 is made up of 16 amino acids. V was shortened by 1 base and J by 3 bases, with 15 bases between the two germline ends. Germline values: CDR1 SNHLY, CDR2 FYNNEI. From 5'RACE with constant-segment primers came TCR alpha and TCR beta cDNA libraries that carried sample barcodes and UMIs. TCRdb passed the 5' RACE reads through MiXCR, listing each CDR3 protein once. The table includes approximately 40,000 distinct CDR3 sequences, 11% detected once.

The sequence came from a man younger than 30 who had mild COVID-19 (a few samples of this study predate the infection). Cell type and time point are not known. The chain links TRBV2 to TRBJ1-1, with D maybe TRBD1 (6 bases). The sequencing sample was made of PBMCs or a T cell subset sorted from them (not recorded which). CDR3 loop: CASSEGQGPLDTEAFF. As DNA, the CDR3 is TGTGCCAGCAGTGAAGGGCAGGGGCCCTTGGACACTGAAGCTTTCTTT.